This T cell receptor beta chain was identified in a study of blood T cell repertoires in COVID-19 (dated by TCRdb to about 2020). About the investigation overall: Collaborator samples came from the United States, Italy and Spain and covered acute and convalescent phases of COVID-19. Deeply sampled blood TCRbeta repertoires from subjects exposed to, actively infected with, or recovered from COVID-19 were included in the dataset. The samples were drawn from the first 160 participants of the ongoing ImmuneRACE study and from under 1,500 subjects provided by 6 global collaborators. The material from the prospective study consisted of cDNA or gDNA derived from T cells, B-cell-depleted T cells, or PBMCs. The repertoires were released in a freely available public database intended as a resource for research on the immune response to SARS-CoV-2. HLA class I and class II types, where available, came from metadata supplied by the sample provider rather than from assay-based typing. A de-identified subject ID, COVID-19 status, age in years and sex were almost always included in the sample metadata.

Beyond this particular receptor, the publication reports: The quantity of clinical and demographic metadata differed by source and by participant and was supplied without curation.

The collaborating institutions used their own protocols to collect whole blood in K2EDTA tubes. For TCRbeta analysis, collaborator samples were shipped as frozen whole blood, as isolated PBMCs, or as DNA extracted from either sample type. Concerning this clone: What antigen it recognizes has not been identified. Per-base quality was not reported, and no clone a single base away is much larger than it.

TCRbeta CDR3 regions were amplified from genomic DNA by means of the immunoSEQ Assay, a bias-controlled multiplex PCR. As for the original processing: The number of nucleated cells in each sample was estimated from the amplification of reference gene primers within the assay. To quantify the absolute abundance of each unique TCRbeta CDR3 rearrangement, sequence reads were collapsed and filtered. For each sample, productive Simpson clonality was calculated as the square root of Simpson's diversity index over productive rearrangements. In TCRdb, the immuneACCESS table is reduced to in-frame sequences with V and J assigned. These tables do not hold every clone; where another copy was compared, an unresolved V gene accounts for under half, and the others remain unexplained. The DNA gave D and trimming, while V, J and clone size come from that table. The sample profile shows roughly 18,000 clones; approximately 90% of them were found once. The top ten constitute approximately 7.6% of the sample.

Its CDR3 holds 17 amino acids, cysteine through phenylalanine. The read is trimmed to its CDR3 DNA, 51 bases read in frame from base 1. Germline trimming: 2 bases from V, 2 bases from J; junction bases outside gene matches: 9. CDR1 and CDR2, looked up from the germline V gene, are SGHTA and FQGTGA. Sample: peripheral blood. The V and J genes are TRBV7-3 and TRBJ2-5; the junction holds 9 bases that match TRBD2. The clonotype originates from a woman aged 55-70 years with active COVID-19. This receptor carries the CDR3 CASSLYGRLAGQETQYF. The sequence in DNA is TGTGCCAGCAGCTTATATGGCAGGCTAGCGGGGCAAGAGACCCAGTACTTC.